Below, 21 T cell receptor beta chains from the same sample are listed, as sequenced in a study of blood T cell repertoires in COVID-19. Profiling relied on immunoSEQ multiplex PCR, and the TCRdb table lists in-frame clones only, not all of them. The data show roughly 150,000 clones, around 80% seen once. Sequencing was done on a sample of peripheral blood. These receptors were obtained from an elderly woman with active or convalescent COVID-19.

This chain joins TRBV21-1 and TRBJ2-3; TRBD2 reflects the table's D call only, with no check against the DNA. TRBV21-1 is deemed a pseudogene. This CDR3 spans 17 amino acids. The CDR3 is CASSKEGAGGTTDTQYF. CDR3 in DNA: TGTGCCAGCAGCAAAGAAGGAGCGGGGGGGACCACAGATACGCAGTATTTT.

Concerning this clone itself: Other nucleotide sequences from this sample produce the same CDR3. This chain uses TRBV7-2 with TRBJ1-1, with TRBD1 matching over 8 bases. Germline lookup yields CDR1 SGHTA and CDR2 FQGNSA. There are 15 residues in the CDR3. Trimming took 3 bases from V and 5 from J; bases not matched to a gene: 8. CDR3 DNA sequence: TGTGCCAGCAGCTTCCAGGGGGCGCTTAAGACTGAAGCTTTCTTT. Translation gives CASSFQGALKTEAFF.

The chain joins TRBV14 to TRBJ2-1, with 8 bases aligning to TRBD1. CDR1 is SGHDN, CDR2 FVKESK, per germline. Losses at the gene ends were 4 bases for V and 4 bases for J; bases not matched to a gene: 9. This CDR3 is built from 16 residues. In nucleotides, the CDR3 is TGTGCCAGCAGCCCTTACAGGGGGTGGACGTACAATGAGCAGTTCTTC. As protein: CASSPYRGWTYNEQFF.

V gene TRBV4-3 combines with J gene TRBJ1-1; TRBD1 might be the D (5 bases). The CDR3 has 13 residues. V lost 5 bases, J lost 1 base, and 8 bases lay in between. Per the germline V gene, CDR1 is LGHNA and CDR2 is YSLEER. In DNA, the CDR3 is TGCGCCAGCAGCTCCCAGGGGAACACTGAAGCTTTCTTT. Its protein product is CASSSQGNTEAFF.

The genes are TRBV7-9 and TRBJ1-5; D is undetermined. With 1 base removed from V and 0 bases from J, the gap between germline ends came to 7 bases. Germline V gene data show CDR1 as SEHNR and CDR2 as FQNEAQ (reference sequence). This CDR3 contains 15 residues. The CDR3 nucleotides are TGTGCCAGCAGCTTAGGAGGATTTAGCAATCAGCCCCAGCATTTT. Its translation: CASSLGGFSNQPQHF.

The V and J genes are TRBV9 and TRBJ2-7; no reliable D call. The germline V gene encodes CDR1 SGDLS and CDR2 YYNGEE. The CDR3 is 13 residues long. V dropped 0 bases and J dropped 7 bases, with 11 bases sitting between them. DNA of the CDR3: TGTGCCAGCAGCGTAGCACACATCTCGGAGCAGTACTTC. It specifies CASSVAHISEQYF. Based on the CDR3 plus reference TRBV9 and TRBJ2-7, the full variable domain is DSGVTQTPKHLITATGQRVTLRCSPRSGDLSVYWYQQSLDQGLQFLIQYYNGEERAKGNILERFSAQQFPDLHSELNLSSLELGDSALYFCASSVAHISEQYFGPGTRLTVT.

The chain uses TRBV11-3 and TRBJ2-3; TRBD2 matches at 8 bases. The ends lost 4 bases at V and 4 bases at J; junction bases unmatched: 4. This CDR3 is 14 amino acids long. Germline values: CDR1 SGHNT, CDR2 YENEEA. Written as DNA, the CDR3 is TGTGCCAGCAGCTCCCGGGGGGGTCCAGATACGCAGTATTTT. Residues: CASSSRGGPDTQYF.

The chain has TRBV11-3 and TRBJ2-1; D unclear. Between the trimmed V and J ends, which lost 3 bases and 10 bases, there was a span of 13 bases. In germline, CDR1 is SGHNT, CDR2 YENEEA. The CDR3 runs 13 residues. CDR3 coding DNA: TGTGCCAGCAGCTTTTCCTTTTCTCGGGAGCAGTTCTTC. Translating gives CASSFSFSREQFF.

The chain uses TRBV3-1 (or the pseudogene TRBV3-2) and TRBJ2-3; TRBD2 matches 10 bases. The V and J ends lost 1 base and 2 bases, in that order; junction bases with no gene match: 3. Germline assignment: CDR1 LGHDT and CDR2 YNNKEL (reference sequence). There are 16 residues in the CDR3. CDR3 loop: CASSQVLAGITDTQYF. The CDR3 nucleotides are TGTGCCAGCAGCCAAGTACTAGCGGGGATCACAGATACGCAGTATTTT.

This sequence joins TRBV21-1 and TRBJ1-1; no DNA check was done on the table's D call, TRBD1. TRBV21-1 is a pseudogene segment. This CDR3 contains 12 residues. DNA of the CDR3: TGTGCCAGCAGCCCAGGGGTCCCGAAAGCTTTCTTT. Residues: CASSPGVPKAFF.

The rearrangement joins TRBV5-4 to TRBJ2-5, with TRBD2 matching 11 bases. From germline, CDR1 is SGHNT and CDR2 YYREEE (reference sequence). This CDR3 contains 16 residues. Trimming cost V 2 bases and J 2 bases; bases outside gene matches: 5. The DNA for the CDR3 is TGTGCCAGCAGCTTAAGTGCTAGCGGGGGGCAAGAGACCCAGTACTTC. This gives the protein CASSLSASGGQETQYF.

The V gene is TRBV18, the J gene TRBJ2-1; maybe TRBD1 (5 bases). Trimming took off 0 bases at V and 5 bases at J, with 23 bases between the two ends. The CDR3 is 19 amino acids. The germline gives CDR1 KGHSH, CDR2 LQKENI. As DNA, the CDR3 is TGTGCCAGCTCACCACCGAAACGTAGAGGCAGGGTATCCGACAATGAGCAGTTCTTC. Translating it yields CASSPPKRRGRVSDNEQFF.

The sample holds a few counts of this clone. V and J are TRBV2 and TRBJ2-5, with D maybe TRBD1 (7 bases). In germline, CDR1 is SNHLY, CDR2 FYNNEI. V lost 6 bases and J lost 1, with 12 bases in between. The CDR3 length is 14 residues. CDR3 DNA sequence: TGTGCCAGCAGGGGGGGACAGTTCCAAGAGACCCAGTACTTC. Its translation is CASRGGQFQETQYF.

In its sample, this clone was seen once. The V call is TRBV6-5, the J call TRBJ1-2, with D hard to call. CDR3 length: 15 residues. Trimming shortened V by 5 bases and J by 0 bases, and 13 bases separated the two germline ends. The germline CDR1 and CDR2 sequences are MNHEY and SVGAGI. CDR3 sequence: CASSTSLVANYGYTF. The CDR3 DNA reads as TGTGCCAGCAGTACATCGCTAGTGGCTAACTATGGCTACACCTTC.

CDR3 amino acids: CASSQARGSDEAFF. For the CDR3, the DNA is TGCGCCAGCAGCCAAGCTAGGGGGTCGGATGAAGCTTTCTTT. The rearrangement links TRBV5-1 to TRBJ1-1; D perhaps matches TRBD1 (6 bases). V was shortened by 4 bases and J by 7 bases, with 17 bases between the two germline ends. The CDR3 spans 14 residues. CDR1 SGHRS and CDR2 YFSETQ come from the germline V gene.

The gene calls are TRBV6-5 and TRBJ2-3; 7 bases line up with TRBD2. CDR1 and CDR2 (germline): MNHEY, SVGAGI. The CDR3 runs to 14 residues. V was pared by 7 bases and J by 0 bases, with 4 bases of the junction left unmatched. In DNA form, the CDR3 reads TGTGCCAGCACCCCGGGGGGTAGCACAGATACGCAGTATTTT. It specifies CASTPGGSTDTQYF.

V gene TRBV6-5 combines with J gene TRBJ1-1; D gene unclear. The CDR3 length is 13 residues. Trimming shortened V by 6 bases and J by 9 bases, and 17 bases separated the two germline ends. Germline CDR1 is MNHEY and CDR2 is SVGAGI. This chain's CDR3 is CASSLALGVKAFF. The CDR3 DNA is TGTGCCAGCAGCCTCGCACTCGGGGTAAAAGCTTTCTTT.

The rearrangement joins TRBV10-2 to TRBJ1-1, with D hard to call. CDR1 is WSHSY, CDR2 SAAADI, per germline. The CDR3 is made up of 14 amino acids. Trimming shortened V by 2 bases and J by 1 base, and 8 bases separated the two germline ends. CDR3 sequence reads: CASSEPEANTEAFF. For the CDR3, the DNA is TGCGCCAGCAGTGAGCCGGAGGCGAACACTGAAGCTTTCTTT.

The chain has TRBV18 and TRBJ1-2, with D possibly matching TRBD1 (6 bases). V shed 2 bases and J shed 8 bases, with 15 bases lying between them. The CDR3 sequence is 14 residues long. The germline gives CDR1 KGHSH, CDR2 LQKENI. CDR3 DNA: TGTGCCAGCTCACCAGTAAACAACCAGGGGGGCTACACCTTC. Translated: CASSPVNNQGGYTF.

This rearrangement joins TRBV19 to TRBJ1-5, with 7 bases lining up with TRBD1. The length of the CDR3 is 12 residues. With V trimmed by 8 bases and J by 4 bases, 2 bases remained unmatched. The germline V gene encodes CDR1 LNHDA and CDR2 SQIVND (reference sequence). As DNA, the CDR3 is TGTGCCAGTTCGACAGGGAATCAGCCCCAGCATTTT. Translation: CASSTGNQPQHF.

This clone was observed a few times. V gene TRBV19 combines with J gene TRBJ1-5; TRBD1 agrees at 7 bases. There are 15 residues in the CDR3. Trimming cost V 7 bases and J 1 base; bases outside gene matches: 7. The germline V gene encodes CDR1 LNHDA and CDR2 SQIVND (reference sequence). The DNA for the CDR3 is TGTGCCAGTACCCCACAGGGGTTAAGCAATCAGCCCCAGCATTTT. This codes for CASTPQGLSNQPQHF.